Following are 26 T cell receptor beta chains from one sample sequenced in a study of shared clonotypes between healthy human individuals. Method: immunoSEQ multiplex PCR; TCRdb's copy keeps in-frame clones and lacks some. The sample gives millions of clones, about 93% of which show up once; approximately 1.7% is in the top ten. Naive CD8 isolation took CD45RO-negative cells positively selected for CCR7 and excluded terminally differentiated effector memory CD45RA+ cells. Sequenced input: naive CD8+ T cells from PBMCs. The receptors here all came from a man between 18 and 35 years old in good health. Some clones in this sample may be carry-over from other donors' samples.

The gene calls are TRBV7-9 and TRBJ2-7, with 9 bases lining up with TRBD1. CDR1 is SEHNR, CDR2 FQNEAQ, per germline (reference sequence). The CDR3 length is 15 residues. The trim removed 2 bases at V and 5 bases at J, leaving 7 bases unmatched. CDR3 in amino acids: CASSLQTGGPNEQYF. CDR3 in DNA: TGTGCCAGCAGCTTACAGACAGGGGGTCCAAACGAGCAGTACTTC. Variable domain in full (rest from reference TRBV7-9 and TRBJ2-7): DTGVSQNPRHKITKRGQNVTFRCDPISEHNRLYWYRQTLGQGPEFLTYFQNEAQLEKSRLLSDRFSAERPKGSFSTLEIQRTEQGDSAMYLCASSLQTGGPNEQYFGPGTRLTVT.

V and J are TRBV2 and TRBJ2-5; 10 bases align to TRBD2. The CDR3 covers 17 residues. Germline loops: CDR1 SNHLY, CDR2 FYNNEI. Trimming removed 3 bases from V and 3 bases from J; junction bases left unmatched: 10. The CDR3 loop is CASSDMASGSLEETQYF. The CDR3 region has the DNA TGTGCCAGCAGTGATATGGCTAGCGGGAGTTTAGAAGAGACCCAGTACTTC.

The chain combines TRBV10-3 with TRBJ1-1; D not certain. The CDR3 sequence is 14 residues long. V lost 7 bases to trimming and J lost 0 bases, with 12 bases between them. Germline CDR1 reads ENHRY; CDR2 reads SYGVKD. CDR3 DNA sequence: TGTGCCATCACCCTCGACCTCATGAACACTGAAGCTTTCTTT. Protein sequence: CAITLDLMNTEAFF.

This clone was counted between two and nine times. The J gene is TRBJ1-1, the V gene TRBV29-1; D is perhaps TRBD1 (6 bases). There are 13 residues in the CDR3. Germline CDR1 SQVTM, CDR2 ANQGSEA. V was shortened by 7 bases and J by 0 bases, with 12 bases between the two germline ends. CDR3 DNA sequence: TGCAGCGCCGAGGACAGCTTGAACACTGAAGCTTTCTTT. It encodes CSAEDSLNTEAFF.

In nucleotides, the CDR3 is TGTGCCAGCAGCCGAGGGACTAGCGGGCACAATGAGCAGTTCTTC. It specifies CASSRGTSGHNEQFF. The chain is built from TRBV27 and TRBJ2-1, with 12 nucleotides matching TRBD2. Germline values: CDR1 MNHEY, CDR2 SMNVEV (reference sequence). The CDR3 sequence is 15 residues long. V dropped 6 bases and J dropped 5; count of bases not matched to a gene: 5.

The count of this clone is one. The V gene is TRBV5-1, the J gene TRBJ2-1; perhaps TRBD1 as D (6 bases). V was trimmed by 6 bases and J by 5 bases, leaving 9 bases between them. The CDR3 runs 12 residues. The germline gives CDR1 SGHRS, CDR2 YFSETQ. As DNA, the CDR3 is TGCGCCAGCAAGCACAGGGACAATGAGCAGTTCTTC. Protein sequence: CASKHRDNEQFF.

This clone has only one observation. V and J are TRBV6-5 and TRBJ1-1; D possibly corresponds to TRBD1 (5 bases). CDR3 size: 11 residues. Germline CDR1 reads MNHEY; CDR2 reads SVGAGI. V dropped 7 bases and J dropped 6 bases, with 9 bases sitting between them. The CDR3 region has the DNA TGTGCCAGCACTTGGGGCTCTGAAGCTTTCTTT. Encoded protein: CASTWGSEAFF.

The V gene is TRBV11-2, the J gene TRBJ2-3, with D perhaps TRBD2 (6 bases). With 5 bases removed from V and 4 bases from J, the gap between germline ends came to 13 bases. Germline-derived CDR1 and CDR2 are SGHAT and FQNNGV. The CDR3 spans 14 residues. DNA for the CDR3: TGTGCCAGCAGCCCTAGGCGGGGACCAGATACGCAGTATTTT. Its translation: CASSPRRGPDTQYF.

The CDR3 reads CASSPGTEGYQPQHF. CDR3 nucleotides: TGTGCCAGCAGTCCCGGGACAGAGGGTTATCAGCCCCAGCATTTT. The genes are TRBV28 and TRBJ1-5; 7 positions agree with TRBD1. Trimming removed 5 bases from V and 5 bases from J; junction bases left unmatched: 9. The CDR3 has 15 residues. Per germline, CDR1 MDHEN and CDR2 SYDVKM.

The V call is TRBV4-1, the J call TRBJ2-2, with 8 nucleotides matching TRBD1. J was trimmed by 4 bases and V by 4 bases; bases with no gene match: 5. Germline loops: CDR1 MGHRA, CDR2 YSYEKL. This CDR3 spans 15 amino acids. Here the CDR3 reads CASSLRQGSTGELFF. The CDR3, as DNA: TGCGCCAGCAGCCTTAGACAGGGGAGCACCGGGGAGCTGTTTTTT.

The V call is TRBV5-1, the J call TRBJ2-1, with 11 bases fitting TRBD2. Germline-derived CDR1 and CDR2 are SGHRS and YFSETQ. V shed 6 bases and J 5 bases; nucleotides not matched to a gene: 7. The CDR3 contains 15 residues. Here the CDR3 reads CASTPTSGRNNEQFF. CDR3 in DNA: TGCGCCAGCACACCCACTAGCGGGAGAAACAATGAGCAGTTCTTC.

The chain recombines TRBV6-5 with TRBJ2-7; TRBD1 agrees at 8 bases. CDR3 length: 13 residues. Per the germline V gene, CDR1 is MNHEY and CDR2 is SVGAGI. The V segment lost 5 bases and the J segment 5 bases; nucleotides outside the gene matches: 5. The chain's CDR3 is CASSVDREDEQYF. DNA of the CDR3: TGTGCCAGCAGTGTGGACAGGGAAGACGAGCAGTACTTC.

The CDR3 DNA follows: TGTGCCAGCAGAGGACTAGCGGGAGGCGGCTCGGAGACCCAGTACTTC. Protein sequence: CASRGLAGGGSETQYF. J is TRBJ2-5 and V is TRBV2; TRBD2 aligns across 14 bases. CDR1 is SNHLY, CDR2 FYNNEI, per germline. CDR3 length: 16 amino acids. With 6 bases clipped from V and 5 bases from J, the junction kept 8 bases outside the gene matches.

The chain recombines TRBV6-6 with TRBJ1-4, with D tentatively TRBD1 (5 bases). CDR3 length equals 12 residues. Germline V gene lookup returns CDR1 MNHNY and CDR2 SVGAGI (reference sequence). V dropped 2 bases and J dropped 7 bases, with 5 bases sitting between them. CDR3 in amino acids: CASSYGGEKLFF. DNA of the CDR3: TGTGCCAGCAGTTACGGGGGTGAAAAACTGTTTTTT.

This chain joins TRBV19 and TRBJ2-7; 12 bases are shared with TRBD2. Germline-derived CDR1 and CDR2 are LNHDA and SQIVND (reference sequence). V lost 3 bases, J lost 3 bases, and 3 bases stayed unmatched. The CDR3 contains 15 residues. CDR3 in DNA: TGTGCCAGTAGTATCGGACTAGCGGGATACTACGAGCAGTACTTC. Protein product: CASSIGLAGYYEQYF. The variable domain in full, completed from reference TRBV19 and TRBJ2-7, reads DGGITQSPKYLFRKEGQNVTLSCEQNLNHDAMYWYRQDPGQGLRLIYYSQIVNDFQKGDIAEGYSVSREKKESFPLTVTSAQKNPTAFYLCASSIGLAGYYEQYFGPGTRLTVT.

The chain combines TRBV9 with TRBJ2-2; TRBD1 aligns across 7 bases. Unmatched junction bases numbered 14, after V lost 0 bases and J lost 6 bases. CDR1 and CDR2 (germline): SGDLS, YYNGEE. The CDR3 consists of 18 residues. Written as DNA, the CDR3 is TGTGCCAGCAGCGTAGATCGGTTGGGCAGGGGGAGTGCCGGGGAGCTGTTTTTT. The encoded protein is CASSVDRLGRGSAGELFF.

The J gene is TRBJ2-7, the V gene TRBV6-5; 7 bases fit TRBD1. From germline, CDR1 is MNHEY and CDR2 SVGAGI. This CDR3 is 15 amino acids long. J was trimmed by 1 base and V by 6 bases; bases with no gene match: 9. CDR3 sequence: CASSPIQGQSYEQYF. The DNA of the CDR3 is TGTGCCAGCAGCCCCATTCAGGGACAGTCCTACGAGCAGTACTTC.

The J gene is TRBJ2-7, the V gene TRBV11-1; TRBD1 aligns across 10 bases. The CDR3 contains 15 residues. Germline loops: CDR1 SGHAT, CDR2 FQDESV (reference sequence). V trimming: 1 base; J trimming: 2 bases; junction bases outside the gene matches: 2. The CDR3 region has the DNA TGTGCCAGCAGCTTAGGACAGGGGGCTCCCTACGAGCAGTACTTC. Translating gives CASSLGQGAPYEQYF.

V gene TRBV7-9 combines with J gene TRBJ1-4; 7 bases are a match to TRBD1. CDR3 size: 13 residues. V shed 10 bases, J shed 4 bases, and the junction held 6 bases outside the gene matches. Germline loops: CDR1 SEHNR, CDR2 FQNEAQ (reference sequence). The CDR3 protein is CATRTGNNEKLFF. CDR3 nucleotides: TGTGCCACCCGGACAGGAAATAATGAAAAACTGTTTTTT. The whole variable domain, remainder taken from reference TRBV7-9 and TRBJ1-4, is DTGVSQNPRHKITKRGQNVTFRCDPISEHNRLYWYRQTLGQGPEFLTYFQNEAQLEKSRLLSDRFSAERPKGSFSTLEIQRTEQGDSAMYLCATRTGNNEKLFFGSGTQLSVL.

A word on this clone: Additional DNA sequences in this sample encode the identical CDR3. The rearrangement uses TRBV27 and TRBJ2-7, with D tentatively TRBD1 (6 bases). The CDR3 has 12 amino acids. Per germline, CDR1 MNHEY and CDR2 SMNVEV (reference sequence). Between the trimmed V and J ends, which lost 4 bases and 7 bases, there was a span of 11 bases. The DNA for the CDR3 is TGTGCCAGCAGTTCTACAGGGTTGGAGCAGTACTTC. Protein: CASSSTGLEQYF.

The chain joins TRBV28 to TRBJ1-2; a weak D match, TRBD1 (6 bases). CDR1 is MDHEN, CDR2 SYDVKM, per germline. V dropped 3 bases and J dropped 4 bases, with 12 bases sitting between them. The CDR3 runs to 14 residues. CDR3 sequence: CASSFSGGSYGYTF. The DNA for the CDR3 is TGTGCCAGCAGTTTTTCTGGGGGCAGCTATGGCTACACCTTC.

J is TRBJ2-2 and V is TRBV7-9, with a weak D call TRBD1 (5 bases). There are 15 residues in the CDR3. Per germline, CDR1 SEHNR and CDR2 FQNEAQ (reference sequence). Trimming cost V 2 bases and J 0 bases, with 7 bases left between them. The CDR3 DNA is TGTGCCAGCAGCTTATGGACAACGAACACCGGGGAGCTGTTTTTT. It translates to CASSLWTTNTGELFF.

This clone has only one observation. V and J are TRBV10-3 and TRBJ2-7, with 12 bases identical to TRBD2. Germline values: CDR1 ENHRY, CDR2 SYGVKD. CDR3 length: 16 amino acids. After removal of 4 bases from V and 4 bases from J, the junction contained 8 bases not matched to a gene. The CDR3 DNA reads TGTGCCATCAGTGTGGGCCTAGCGGGAGGGCCTTACGAGCAGTACTTC. This gives the protein CAISVGLAGGPYEQYF.

The genes are TRBV30 and TRBJ2-1; D is uncertain. V was pared by 2 bases and J by 3 bases, with 11 bases between. Per the germline V gene, CDR1 is GTSNPN and CDR2 is SVGIG (reference sequence). This CDR3 region has 14 residues. This CDR3 is CAWSIGEVYNEQFF. The DNA of the CDR3 is TGTGCCTGGAGTATAGGAGAAGTCTACAATGAGCAGTTCTTC.

The genes are TRBV28 and TRBJ2-5; 7 bases are a match to TRBD2. From germline, CDR1 is MDHEN and CDR2 SYDVKM. The CDR3 spans 14 residues. The V segment lost 4 bases and the J segment 7 bases; nucleotides outside the gene matches: 9. CDR3 DNA: TGTGCCAGCAGTTGGACTAGGGGCCTGGCGACCCAGTACTTC. Amino acid sequence: CASSWTRGLATQYF.

The rearrangement joins TRBV28 to TRBJ1-1; the D gene is possibly TRBD1 (5 bases). V was shortened by 2 bases and J by 7 bases, with 11 bases between the two germline ends. The CDR3 loop spans 13 amino acids. Germline loops: CDR1 MDHEN, CDR2 SYDVKM. CDR3 region: CASSLATVFEAFF. The CDR3 DNA is TGTGCCAGCAGTTTAGCGACAGTCTTTGAAGCTTTCTTT.